Following are 19 T cell receptor beta chains from one sample sequenced in a study of T cells after yellow fever vaccination (dated by TCRdb to the late 2010s). Per the publication, the treatment or condition label means: live attenuated yellow fever vaccine strain. Library prep was done by 5' RACE. TCRdb shows the sequencer as Illumina HiSeq 2500. The public sequencing data were trimmed at Q25 with fastp and processed into clonotypes with MiXCR by TCRdb, which kept only in-frame beta chains. CDR3 protein sequences are deduplicated, and each keeps its most common genes and DNA. This sample has 620,000 or so distinct CDR3 sequences in its table, and around a sixth of those were observed once. The ten largest clones capture 15% to 20% of the sample. This material consisted of PBMCs, taken 5 days after the first yellow fever vaccination. The receptor set was obtained from a man aged 18 to 30 who received the YFV17D yellow fever vaccine.

In this sample, this clonotype turned up a few times. The chain links TRBV5-1 to TRBJ2-5, with 9 positions matching TRBD1. Germline V gene sequence: CDR1 SGHRS, CDR2 YFSETQ. The V and J ends lost 4 bases and 4 bases, in that order; junction bases with no gene match: 8. This CDR3 has 15 residues. The DNA of the CDR3 is TGCGCCAGCAGCGTACGGACAGGGGTTGCAGAGACCCAGTACTTC. Amino acid sequence: CASSVRTGVAETQYF.

This clonotype has a handful of counts. The chain combines TRBV4-3 with TRBJ2-5, with TRBD1 identical over 8 bases. After removal of 3 bases from V and 3 bases from J, the junction contained 6 bases not matched to a gene. Germline-derived CDR1 and CDR2 are LGHNA and YSLEER. CDR3 length equals 15 residues. For the CDR3, the DNA is TGCGCCAGCAGCCAGGCGCCGGACAGGGAAGAGACCCAGTACTTC. Its protein is CASSQAPDREETQYF.

The chain couples TRBV27 to TRBJ2-7; D is perhaps TRBD1 (7 bases). V was cut by 2 bases and J by 3 bases, with 14 bases left in between. Germline CDR1 reads MNHEY; CDR2 reads SMNVEV (reference sequence). The CDR3 is made up of 15 amino acids. The CDR3 is CASSLRAQGGYEQYF. CDR3 nucleotides: TGTGCCAGCAGTTTAAGGGCTCAGGGGGGCTACGAGCAGTACTTC.

This clonotype has just a few counts. This chain links TRBV7-2 with TRBJ1-6; 8 bases align to TRBD1. CDR3 length equals 16 residues. With 4 bases clipped from V and 5 bases from J, the junction kept 7 bases outside the gene matches. Germline CDR1 SGHTA, CDR2 FQGNSA. The CDR3 DNA reads as TGTGCCAGCAGCTCGCAGGGGGCCGGCCATAATTCACCCCTCCACTTT. Translation gives CASSSQGAGHNSPLHF.

This clonotype was seen only a few times. V gene TRBV21-1 combines with J gene TRBJ2-7; TRBD1, the table's D call, lacks a check against the DNA. TRBV21-1 is noted as a pseudogene. The CDR3 totals 16 residues. The CDR3 coding sequence is TGTGCCAGCAGCCCCCGGGACGTCAGGGGCCCCTACGAGCAGTACTTC. Translating gives CASSPRDVRGPYEQYF.

This clonotype was seen a few times. The chain couples TRBV7-6 to TRBJ1-2; TRBD1 aligns across 8 bases. Germline lookup yields CDR1 SGHVS and CDR2 FNYEAQ. This CDR3 is 14 amino acids long. The V and J ends lost 6 bases and 6 bases, in that order; junction bases with no gene match: 9. CDR3 sequence reads: CASSLDPGGNGYTF. DNA for the CDR3: TGTGCCAGCAGTTTGGACCCAGGGGGCAATGGCTACACCTTC.

The chain employs TRBV12-3 or TRBV12-4 and TRBJ1-1; no reliable D call. CDR3 length: 12 amino acids. V shed 6 bases and J shed 11 bases, with 16 bases lying between them. The CDR3 DNA reads as TGTGCCAGCAGAAAAACCGGACGGAGGGCTTTCTTT. It encodes CASRKTGRRAFF.

The V and J genes are TRBV5-6 and TRBJ1-1; a possible D gene is TRBD1 (5 bases). CDR1 and CDR2 from the germline V gene are SGHDT and YYEEEE. This CDR3 is built from 15 residues. With 0 bases removed from V and 6 bases from J, the gap between germline ends came to 15 bases. CDR3 sequence (DNA): TGTGCCAGCAGCTTGGAAGTGACAGTCCCATCTGAAGCTTTCTTT. Encoded protein: CASSLEVTVPSEAFF.

The chain couples TRBV4-2 to TRBJ2-3; 12 positions match TRBD2. Germline lookup yields CDR1 LGHNA and CDR2 YNFKEQ. The CDR3 loop spans 16 amino acids. The junction had 6 bases not matched to a gene; V was cut back by 6 bases and J by 2 bases. CDR3 region: CASRARLAGDTDTQYF. The CDR3, as DNA: TGTGCCAGCAGGGCCAGACTAGCGGGGGACACAGATACGCAGTATTTT.

This clonotype was observed at least ten times. The genes are TRBV28 and TRBJ2-5; 7 positions match TRBD1. There are 16 residues in the CDR3. V lost 6 bases, J lost 4 bases, and 14 bases stayed unmatched. Germline lookup yields CDR1 MDHEN and CDR2 SYDVKM. The CDR3 reads CASSREGTDARETQYF. DNA for the CDR3: TGTGCCAGCAGCCGCGAGGGGACAGACGCTCGAGAGACCCAGTACTTC.

V gene TRBV4-1 combines with J gene TRBJ2-1; TRBD1 matches 8 bases. CDR3 length: 15 amino acids. J gave up 4 bases and V 3 bases, and 5 bases lay outside the gene matches. CDR1 MGHRA and CDR2 YSYEKL come from the germline V gene. CDR3: CASSQEDRVYNEQFF. The CDR3 region has the DNA TGCGCCAGCAGCCAGGAGGACAGGGTTTACAATGAGCAGTTCTTC.

The J gene is TRBJ1-2, the V gene TRBV24-1; D is undetermined. There are 13 residues in the CDR3. V lost 4 bases and J lost 4, with 9 bases in between. Per germline, CDR1 KGHDR and CDR2 SFDVKD. As DNA, the CDR3 is TGTGCCACCAGTGAAGGAGACATCTATGGCTACACCTTC. It translates to CATSEGDIYGYTF.

The CDR3 region is CASSEFSIAQPQHF. The CDR3 DNA reads TGTGCCAGCAGTGAATTTTCCATTGCTCAGCCCCAGCATTTT. This sequence joins TRBV2 and TRBJ1-5; D not resolved. Trimming stripped 2 bases from V and 6 bases from J, with 11 bases between. The germline V gene encodes CDR1 SNHLY and CDR2 FYNNEI. The CDR3 extends over 14 amino acids.

The chain uses TRBV4-3 and TRBJ1-6; the D is unclear. The V end lost 2 bases, the J end lost 9 bases, and 17 bases lay between the germline ends. The germline V gene has CDR1 LGHNA and CDR2 YSLEER. The CDR3 contains 16 residues. CDR3 sequence (DNA): TGCGCCAGCAGCCAAAGTTCCCGTTTTGTATCTTCACCCCTCCACTTT. This sequence encodes CASSQSSRFVSSPLHF.

This chain links TRBV20-1 with TRBJ1-1; perhaps TRBD1 as D (5 bases). The CDR3 covers 13 residues. In germline, CDR1 is DFQATT, CDR2 SNEGSKA (reference sequence). Trimming shortened V by 1 base and J by 10 bases, and 16 bases separated the two germline ends. The CDR3 DNA follows: TGCAGTGCTAGAGGCGGGGGAGGAGGTTCAGCTTTCTTT. Protein product: CSARGGGGGSAFF.

This clonotype was recorded a few times. The rearrangement joins TRBV12-3 or TRBV12-4 to TRBJ2-1, with 9 bases identical to TRBD2. Trimming cost V 4 bases and J 7 bases; bases outside gene matches: 8. The CDR3 is 15 amino acids. DNA of the CDR3: TGTGCCAGCAGTTCGGGACTAGCTCGGTCAAATGAGCAGTTCTTC. It codes for CASSSGLARSNEQFF.

This clonotype was picked up a small number of times. The genes are TRBV5-1 and TRBJ2-3; perhaps D is TRBD1 or TRBD2 (5 bases each). Trimming took off 7 bases at V and 6 bases at J, with 21 bases between the two ends. The CDR3 runs to 15 residues. CDR1 SGHRS and CDR2 YFSETQ come from the germline V gene. DNA of the CDR3: TGCGCCAGCGCTACTACCTACCAGGGAGCGGATACGCAGTATTTT. This encodes CASATTYQGADTQYF.

V and J are TRBV24-1 and TRBJ2-7; D gene uncertain. The ends were cut back, 9 bases at V and 2 bases at J, with 10 bases in the middle. This CDR3 has 12 residues. Germline loops: CDR1 KGHDR, CDR2 SFDVKD. This chain's CDR3 is CATSWVPYEQYF. The CDR3 coding sequence is TGTGCCACCTCGTGGGTTCCCTACGAGCAGTACTTC.

This clonotype turned up a few times. The chain links TRBV9 to TRBJ2-3, with a possible D match to TRBD1 (6 bases). From germline, CDR1 is SGDLS and CDR2 YYNGEE. There are 13 residues in the CDR3. The V end was cut by 6 bases, the J end by 0 bases, with 8 bases between. The CDR3 DNA reads as TGTGCCAGCACCCAGGGGAGCACAGATACGCAGTATTTT. Amino acids: CASTQGSTDTQYF.